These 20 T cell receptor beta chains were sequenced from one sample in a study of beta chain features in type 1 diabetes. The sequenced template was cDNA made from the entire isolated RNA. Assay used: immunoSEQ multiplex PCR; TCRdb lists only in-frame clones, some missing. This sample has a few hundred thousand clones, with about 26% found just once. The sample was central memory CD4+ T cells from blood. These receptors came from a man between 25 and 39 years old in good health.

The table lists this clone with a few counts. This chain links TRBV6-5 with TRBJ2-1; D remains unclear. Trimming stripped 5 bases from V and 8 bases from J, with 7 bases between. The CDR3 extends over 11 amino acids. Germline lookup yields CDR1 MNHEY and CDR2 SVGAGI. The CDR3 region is CASSTQYEQFF. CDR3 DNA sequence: TGTGCCAGCAGTACCCAGTATGAGCAGTTCTTC.

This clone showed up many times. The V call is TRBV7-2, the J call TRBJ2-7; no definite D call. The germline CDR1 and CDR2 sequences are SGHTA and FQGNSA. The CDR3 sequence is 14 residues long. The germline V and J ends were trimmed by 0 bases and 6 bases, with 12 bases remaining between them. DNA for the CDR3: TGTGCCAGCAGCTTAGCTGACACCCTAGGCGAGCAGTACTTC. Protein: CASSLADTLGEQYF.

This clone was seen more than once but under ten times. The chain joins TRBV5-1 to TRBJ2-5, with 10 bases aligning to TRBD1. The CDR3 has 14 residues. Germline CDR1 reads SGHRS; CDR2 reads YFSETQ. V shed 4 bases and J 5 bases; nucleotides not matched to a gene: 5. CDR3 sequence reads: CASSRDRGRETQYF. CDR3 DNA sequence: TGCGCCAGCAGCCGTGACAGGGGGCGCGAGACCCAGTACTTC.

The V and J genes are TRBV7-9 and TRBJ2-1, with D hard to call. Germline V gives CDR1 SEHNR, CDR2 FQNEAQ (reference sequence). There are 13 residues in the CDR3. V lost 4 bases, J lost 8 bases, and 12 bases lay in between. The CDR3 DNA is TGTGCCAGCAGCTCGGATCTAATACATGAGCAGTTCTTC. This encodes CASSSDLIHEQFF.

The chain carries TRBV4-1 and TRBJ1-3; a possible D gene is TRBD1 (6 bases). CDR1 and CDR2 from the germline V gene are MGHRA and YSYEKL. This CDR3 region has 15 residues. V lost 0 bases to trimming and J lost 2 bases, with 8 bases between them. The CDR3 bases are TGCGCCAGCAGCCAAGATACAGGGACTGGAAACACCATATATTTT. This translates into CASSQDTGTGNTIYF.

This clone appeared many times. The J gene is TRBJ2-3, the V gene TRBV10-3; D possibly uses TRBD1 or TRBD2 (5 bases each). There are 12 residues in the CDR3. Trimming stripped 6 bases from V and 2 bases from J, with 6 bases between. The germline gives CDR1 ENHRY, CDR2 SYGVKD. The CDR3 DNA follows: TGTGCCATCAGGGGACCCACAGATACGCAGTATTTT. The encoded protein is CAIRGPTDTQYF.

This chain's CDR3 is CATLGGDEQYF. Written as DNA, the CDR3 is TGTGCCACCCTGGGGGGAGACGAGCAGTACTTC. The V and J genes are TRBV6-5 and TRBJ2-7; D may be TRBD2 (6 bases). The CDR3 is 11 amino acids. Germline V gene sequence: CDR1 MNHEY, CDR2 SVGAGI. V dropped 10 bases and J dropped 5 bases, with 12 bases sitting between them.

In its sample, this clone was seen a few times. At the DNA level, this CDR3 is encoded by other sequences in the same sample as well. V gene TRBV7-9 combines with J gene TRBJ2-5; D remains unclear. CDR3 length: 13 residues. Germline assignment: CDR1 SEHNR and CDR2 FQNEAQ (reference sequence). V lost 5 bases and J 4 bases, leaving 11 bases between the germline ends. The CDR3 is CASSPKGPETQYF. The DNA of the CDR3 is TGTGCCAGCAGCCCAAAGGGTCCAGAGACCCAGTACTTC. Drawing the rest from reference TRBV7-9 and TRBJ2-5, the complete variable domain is DTGVSQNPRHKITKRGQNVTFRCDPISEHNRLYWYRQTLGQGPEFLTYFQNEAQLEKSRLLSDRFSAERPKGSFSTLEIQRTEQGDSAMYLCASSPKGPETQYFGPGTRLLVL.

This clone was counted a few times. The CDR3 DNA follows: TGTGCCAGCATTGGGACAGGCACAGATACGCAGTATTTT. This encodes CASIGTGTDTQYF. The chain is built from TRBV6-5 and TRBJ2-3; 7 nucleotides align to TRBD1. Trimming at V came to 7 bases and at J to 1 base, leaving 2 bases not matched to a gene. The length of the CDR3 is 13 residues. CDR1 is MNHEY, CDR2 SVGAGI, per germline.

DNA of the CDR3: TGTGCCAGCAGCTCTATGACTAGTACAGATACGCAGTATTTT. This codes for CASSSMTSTDTQYF. The V gene is TRBV7-9, the J gene TRBJ2-3; D perhaps matches TRBD2 (6 bases). Germline CDR1 SEHNR, CDR2 FQNEAQ (reference sequence). There are 14 residues in the CDR3. V lost 4 bases and J 3 bases, leaving 11 bases between the germline ends.

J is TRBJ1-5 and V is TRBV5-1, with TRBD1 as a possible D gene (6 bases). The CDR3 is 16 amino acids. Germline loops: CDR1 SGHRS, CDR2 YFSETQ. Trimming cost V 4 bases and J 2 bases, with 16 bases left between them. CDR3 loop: CASSEEGTKGNQPQHF. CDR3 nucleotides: TGCGCCAGCAGCGAGGAGGGGACAAAGGGCAATCAGCCCCAGCATTTT.

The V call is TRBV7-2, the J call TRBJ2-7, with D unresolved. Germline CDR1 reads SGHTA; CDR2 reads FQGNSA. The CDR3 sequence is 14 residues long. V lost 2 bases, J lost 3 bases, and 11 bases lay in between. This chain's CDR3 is CASSLTVPDYEQYF. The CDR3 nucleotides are TGTGCCAGCAGCTTAACGGTACCCGACTACGAGCAGTACTTC.

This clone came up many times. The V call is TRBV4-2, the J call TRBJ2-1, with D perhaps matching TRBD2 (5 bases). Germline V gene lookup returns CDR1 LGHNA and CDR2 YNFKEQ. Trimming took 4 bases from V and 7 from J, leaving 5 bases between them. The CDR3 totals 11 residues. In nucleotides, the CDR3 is TGTGCCAGCAGCCCGGGGAATGAGCAGTTCTTC. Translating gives CASSPGNEQFF.

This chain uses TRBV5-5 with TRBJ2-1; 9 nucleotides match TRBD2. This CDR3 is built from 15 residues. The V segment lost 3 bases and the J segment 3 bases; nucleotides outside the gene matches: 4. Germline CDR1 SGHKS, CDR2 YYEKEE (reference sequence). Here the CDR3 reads CASSSLAGLYNEQFF. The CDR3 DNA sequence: TGTGCCAGCAGCTCCCTAGCGGGGCTCTACAATGAGCAGTTCTTC.

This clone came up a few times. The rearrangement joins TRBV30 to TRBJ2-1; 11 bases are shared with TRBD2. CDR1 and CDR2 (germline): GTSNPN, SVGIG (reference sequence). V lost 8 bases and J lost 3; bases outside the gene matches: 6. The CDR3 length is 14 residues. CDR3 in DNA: TGTGCCGGGAAACTAGCGGGAGTCTACAATGAGCAGTTCTTC. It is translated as CAGKLAGVYNEQFF.

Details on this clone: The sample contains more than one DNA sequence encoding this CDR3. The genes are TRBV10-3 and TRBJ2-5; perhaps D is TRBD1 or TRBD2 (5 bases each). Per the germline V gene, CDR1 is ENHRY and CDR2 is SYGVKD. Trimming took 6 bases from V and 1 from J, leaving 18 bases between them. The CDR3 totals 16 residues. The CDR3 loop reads CAIRAFRDGGQETQYF. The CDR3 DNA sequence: TGTGCCATCAGGGCTTTCCGGGACGGAGGCCAAGAGACCCAGTACTTC.

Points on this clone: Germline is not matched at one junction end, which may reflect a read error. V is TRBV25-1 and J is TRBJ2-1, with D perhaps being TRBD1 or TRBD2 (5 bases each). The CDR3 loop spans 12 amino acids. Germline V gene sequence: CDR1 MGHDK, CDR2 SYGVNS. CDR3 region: CATSWGNNEQFF. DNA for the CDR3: TGTGCCACCAGTTGGGGGAACAATGAGCAGTTCTTC. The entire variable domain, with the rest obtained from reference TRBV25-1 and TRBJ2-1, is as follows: EADIYQTPRYLVIGTGKKITLECSQTMGHDKMYWYQQDPGMELHLIHYSYGVNSTEKGDLSSESTVSRIRTEHFPLTLESARPSHTSQYLCATSWGNNEQFFGPGTRLTVL.

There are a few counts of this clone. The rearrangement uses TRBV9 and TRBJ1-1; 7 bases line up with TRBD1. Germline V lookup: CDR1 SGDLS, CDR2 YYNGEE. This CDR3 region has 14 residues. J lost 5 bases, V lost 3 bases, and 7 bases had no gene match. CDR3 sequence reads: CASSGLQGRTEAFF. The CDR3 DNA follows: TGTGCCAGCAGCGGGTTACAGGGGAGGACTGAAGCTTTCTTT.

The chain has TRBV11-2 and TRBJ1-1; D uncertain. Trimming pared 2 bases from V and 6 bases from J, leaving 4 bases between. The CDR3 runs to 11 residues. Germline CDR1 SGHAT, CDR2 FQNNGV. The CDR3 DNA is TGTGCCAGCAGCTTAAAATCTGAAGCTTTCTTT. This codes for CASSLKSEAFF. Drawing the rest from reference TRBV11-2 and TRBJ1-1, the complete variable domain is EAGVAQSPRYKIIEKRQSVAFWCNPISGHATLYWYQQILGQGPKLLIQFQNNGVVDDSQLPKDRFSAERLKGVDSTLKIQPAKLEDSAVYLCASSLKSEAFFGQGTRLTVV.

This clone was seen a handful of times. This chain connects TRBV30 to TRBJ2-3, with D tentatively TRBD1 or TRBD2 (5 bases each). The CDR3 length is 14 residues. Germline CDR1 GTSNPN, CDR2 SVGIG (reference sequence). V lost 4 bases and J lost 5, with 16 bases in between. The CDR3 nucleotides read TGTGCCTGGACCGCTGGGGGTGCGGTAGATACGCAGTATTTT. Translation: CAWTAGGAVDTQYF.